This passage covers 32 T cell receptor beta chains from one sample sequenced in a study of T-cell memory formation after mild COVID-19. TCRdb analysed the 5' RACE reads with MiXCR anew, one entry per CDR3 protein. The sample lists tens of thousands of distinct CDR3 sequences, approximately 23% occurring once. Sequenced input: PBMCs or a T cell subset sorted from them (not recorded which). The receptors stem from a man between 18 and 29 years old who had mild COVID-19 (a few samples of this study predate the infection). Cell type and time point are not known.

V is TRBV12-3 or TRBV12-4 and J is TRBJ2-1, with 7 nucleotides matching TRBD2. This CDR3 comprises 14 residues. V lost 6 bases and J lost 4; bases outside the gene matches: 6. The CDR3 coding sequence is TGTGCCAGCAGAGGGGCGGGGGATTACAATGAGCAGTTCTTC. The encoded protein is CASRGAGDYNEQFF.

V is TRBV4-3 and J is TRBJ1-1, with 8 bases lining up with TRBD1. CDR3 length equals 14 residues. The ends lost 4 bases at V and 6 bases at J; junction bases unmatched: 7. Germline loops: CDR1 LGHNA, CDR2 YSLEER. The CDR3 here is CASSLADRGPEAFF. The CDR3 coding sequence is TGCGCCAGCAGCCTAGCCGACAGGGGCCCTGAAGCTTTCTTT.

This clonotype occurred a few times. The CDR3 protein is CASSDRGDTEAFF. CDR3 sequence (DNA): TGTGCCAGCAGTGATAGGGGAGACACTGAAGCTTTCTTT. The chain couples TRBV12-3 or TRBV12-4 to TRBJ1-1; a possible D gene is TRBD1 (5 bases). This CDR3 region has 13 residues. V was cut by 5 bases and J by 3 bases, with 10 bases left in between.

This clonotype was observed a few times. This rearrangement joins TRBV7-9 to TRBJ1-1; D remains ambiguous. V dropped 0 bases and J dropped 8 bases, with 13 bases sitting between them. The CDR3 has 14 residues. CDR1 and CDR2 (germline): SEHNR, FQNEAQ (reference sequence). CDR3 in amino acids: CASSLAVGTLEAFF. CDR3 nucleotides: TGTGCCAGCAGCTTAGCCGTAGGAACTCTGGAAGCTTTCTTT. The whole variable domain, filled in from reference TRBV7-9 and TRBJ1-1, reads DTGVSQNPRHKITKRGQNVTFRCDPISEHNRLYWYRQTLGQGPEFLTYFQNEAQLEKSRLLSDRFSAERPKGSFSTLEIQRTEQGDSAMYLCASSLAVGTLEAFFGQGTRLTVV.

J is TRBJ2-5 and V is TRBV6-5; 14 bases agree with TRBD2. J lost 4 bases, V lost 5 bases, and 6 bases had no gene match. The length of the CDR3 is 16 residues. Germline V gives CDR1 MNHEY, CDR2 SVGAGI. CDR3 loop: CASSRLAGGPIETQYF. As DNA, the CDR3 is TGTGCCAGCAGTAGACTAGCGGGGGGGCCAATAGAGACCCAGTACTTC.

The J gene is TRBJ2-5, the V gene TRBV7-6, with D possibly TRBD2 on 5 matching bases. CDR3 length: 16 residues. Trimming removed 4 bases from V and 1 base from J, with 16 bases in between. Germline V CDR1 and CDR2: SGHVS, FNYEAQ. CDR3: CASSSTTSGSQETQYF. The CDR3 nucleotides are TGTGCCAGCAGCTCGACAACGTCGGGAAGCCAAGAGACCCAGTACTTC.

The rearrangement links TRBV6-5 to TRBJ1-4, with 7 bases aligning to TRBD1. Germline V gene data show CDR1 as MNHEY and CDR2 as SVGAGI. The CDR3 totals 15 residues. V trimming: 6 bases; J trimming: 6 bases; junction bases outside the gene matches: 10. DNA for the CDR3: TGTGCCAGCAGCCGGGGACAGCCATGGTATGAAAAACTGTTTTTT. Translated, it gives CASSRGQPWYEKLFF.

A word on this clonotype: The junction does not match germline at one end; this may be a read error. The J gene is TRBJ1-2, the V gene TRBV12-3 or TRBV12-4; no definite D call. CDR3 length: 8 residues. The chain's CDR3 is CASSWRFF. As DNA, the CDR3 is TGTGCCAGCAGTTGGAGGTTCTTC.

A few counts support this clonotype. The chain is built from TRBV7-2 and TRBJ2-1; 8 bases align to TRBD2. Germline V gene sequence: CDR1 SGHTA, CDR2 FQGNSA. This CDR3 is built from 17 residues. V trimming: 4 bases; J trimming: 5 bases; junction bases outside the gene matches: 13. The CDR3 nucleotides read TGTGCCAGCAGCTCCCTGTCAGGAGCGGGGGTGGACAATGAGCAGTTCTTC. Translating gives CASSSLSGAGVDNEQFF.

V usage is TRBV20-1 and J usage is TRBJ2-7; D not resolved. The CDR3 covers 12 residues. The germline V and J ends were trimmed by 1 base and 7 bases, with 11 bases remaining between them. Germline V gene data show CDR1 as DFQATT and CDR2 as SNEGSKA (reference sequence). CDR3 in DNA: TGCAGTGCTAGAGGGCCCGCTAGTGAGCAGTACTTC. Translation gives CSARGPASEQYF.

The chain has TRBV4-3 and TRBJ2-7; 9 bases match TRBD2. Germline-derived CDR1 and CDR2 are LGHNA and YSLEER. The CDR3 has 15 amino acids. After removal of 0 bases from V and 6 bases from J, the junction contained 6 bases not matched to a gene. CDR3 coding DNA: TGCGCCAGCAGCCAAGATCTAGCGGGGACGGTCGAGCAGTACTTC. Translation: CASSQDLAGTVEQYF.

The chain has TRBV5-6 and TRBJ2-5; 7 nucleotides align to TRBD1. J lost 5 bases, V lost 2 bases, and 3 bases had no gene match. The CDR3 extends over 13 amino acids. In germline, CDR1 is SGHDT, CDR2 YYEEEE. In DNA form, the CDR3 reads TGTGCCAGCAGCTTAGGGGGCTCGGAGACCCAGTACTTC. Its protein is CASSLGGSETQYF.

There are a few counts of this clonotype. The genes are TRBV7-6 and TRBJ2-3; 15 bases fit TRBD2. The V and J ends lost 5 bases and 1 base, in that order; junction bases with no gene match: 7. This CDR3 is built from 18 residues. Germline assignment: CDR1 SGHVS and CDR2 FNYEAQ. The DNA for the CDR3 is TGTGCCAGCAGCCGTCCGGGACTAGCGGGGGGCCGCACAGATACGCAGTATTTT. Translating gives CASSRPGLAGGRTDTQYF.

This clonotype was recorded a few times. The chain combines TRBV7-2 with TRBJ1-4, with D perhaps matching TRBD1 (6 bases). Germline loops: CDR1 SGHTA, CDR2 FQGNSA. V gave up 5 bases and J gave up 7 bases, with 17 bases separating them. CDR3 length: 15 residues. The DNA of the CDR3 is TGTGCCAGCAGCGGGGACACTCCGGATCCTGAAAAACTGTTTTTT. It codes for CASSGDTPDPEKLFF.

This clonotype was recorded a few times. The chain combines TRBV27 with TRBJ2-4, with 8 bases matching TRBD2. CDR1 and CDR2 (germline): MNHEY, SMNVEV (reference sequence). CDR3 length: 14 residues. V was clipped by 2 bases and J by 8 bases; unmatched bases: 5. CDR3 loop: CASSLAGGGDIQYF. The CDR3 DNA is TGTGCCAGCAGTTTAGCGGGGGGCGGAGACATTCAGTACTTC.

This clonotype was counted between two and nine times. The chain links TRBV6-5 to TRBJ1-2, with a possible D match to TRBD1 (5 bases). The length of the CDR3 is 13 residues. CDR1 and CDR2 (germline): MNHEY, SVGAGI. V lost 5 bases to trimming and J lost 8 bases, with 15 bases between them. CDR3 region: CASSLGGGEGYTF. CDR3 nucleotides: TGTGCCAGCAGTCTGGGCGGGGGAGAAGGCTACACCTTC.

The chain carries TRBV7-9 and TRBJ2-3; possible D gene TRBD2, 5 bases. V lost 5 bases and J lost 6, with 18 bases in between. Germline-derived CDR1 and CDR2 are SEHNR and FQNEAQ (reference sequence). CDR3 length: 15 residues. Here the CDR3 DNA reads TGTGCCAGCAGCCGTGTGAGGCTAGCAGAGGATACGCAGTATTTT. This codes for CASSRVRLAEDTQYF.

This clonotype was counted a few times. The chain joins TRBV4-3 to TRBJ2-3, with TRBD2 matching over 9 bases. The CDR3 is 15 residues long. Losses at the gene ends were 1 base for V and 2 bases for J; bases not matched to a gene: 1. Germline-derived CDR1 and CDR2 are LGHNA and YSLEER. The CDR3 coding sequence is TGCGCCAGCAGCCAAGGACTAGCGGACACAGATACGCAGTATTTT. Its protein product is CASSQGLADTDTQYF.

This clonotype was seen a few times. The chain carries TRBV7-9 and TRBJ2-1; TRBD2 aligns across 10 bases. CDR3 length: 16 residues. The junction had 10 bases not matched to a gene; V was cut back by 5 bases and J by 6 bases. CDR1 SEHNR and CDR2 FQNEAQ come from the germline V gene (reference sequence). The CDR3: CASSHPSLAGINEQFF. The CDR3 DNA reads as TGTGCCAGCAGCCACCCGTCACTAGCGGGGATCAATGAGCAGTTCTTC. The complete variable domain, with remaining parts taken from reference TRBV7-9 and TRBJ2-1, reads DTGVSQNPRHKITKRGQNVTFRCDPISEHNRLYWYRQTLGQGPEFLTYFQNEAQLEKSRLLSDRFSAERPKGSFSTLEIQRTEQGDSAMYLCASSHPSLAGINEQFFGPGTRLTVL.

The genes are TRBV19 and TRBJ1-5; D call uncertain. The length of the CDR3 is 13 residues. Germline V gene sequence: CDR1 LNHDA, CDR2 SQIVND (reference sequence). V lost 4 bases and J 2 bases, leaving 6 bases between the germline ends. CDR3 sequence (DNA): TGTGCCAGTAGTAAAGGAGGCAATCAGCCCCAGCATTTT. Amino acids: CASSKGGNQPQHF.

This chain joins TRBV9 and TRBJ2-3; D is perhaps TRBD2 (5 bases). V was cut by 3 bases and J by 2 bases, with 16 bases left in between. Germline-derived CDR1 and CDR2 are SGDLS and YYNGEE. CDR3 size: 16 residues. The CDR3 nucleotides read TGTGCCAGCAGCGACGGGGAGAGTCGCCCCACAGATACGCAGTATTTT. This codes for CASSDGESRPTDTQYF.

This clonotype came up many times. The rearrangement links TRBV28 to TRBJ1-5; D remains unclear. With 8 bases removed from V and 4 bases from J, the gap between germline ends came to 9 bases. The V gene's germline CDR1 is MDHEN and CDR2 SYDVKM. This CDR3 is built from 12 residues. The chain's CDR3 is CASDFTNQPQHF. CDR3 DNA sequence: TGTGCCAGCGATTTTACGAATCAGCCCCAGCATTTT.

The chain couples TRBV3-1 to TRBJ2-5, with 9 bases that match TRBD2. V lost 6 bases, J lost 1 base, and 12 bases stayed unmatched. The CDR3 totals 17 residues. Germline lookup yields CDR1 LGHDT and CDR2 YNNKEL (reference sequence). The chain's CDR3 is CASSPGLAGLPQETQYF. The CDR3 DNA reads TGTGCCAGCAGTCCCGGGCTAGCGGGGCTACCCCAAGAGACCCAGTACTTC.

The genes are TRBV5-1 and TRBJ2-1; tentatively, D is TRBD1 or TRBD2 (5 bases each). The CDR3 totals 15 residues. Germline V CDR1 and CDR2: SGHRS, YFSETQ. V dropped 4 bases and J dropped 6 bases, with 17 bases sitting between them. CDR3 loop: CASSPTSGTPNEQFF. CDR3 bases: TGCGCCAGCAGCCCTACTTCCGGGACCCCCAATGAGCAGTTCTTC. Supplemented by reference TRBV5-1 and TRBJ2-1, the full variable domain reads KAGVTQTPRYLIKTRGQQVTLSCSPISGHRSVSWYQQTPGQGLQFLFEYFSETQRNKGNFPGRFSGRQFSNSRSEMNVSTLELGDSALYLCASSPTSGTPNEQFFGPGTRLTVL.

The rearrangement links TRBV20-1 to TRBJ2-3; 7 bases are a match to TRBD2. Germline CDR1 and CDR2: DFQATT and SNEGSKA (reference sequence). The CDR3 extends over 17 amino acids. Trimming at V came to 0 bases and at J to 2 bases, leaving 11 bases not matched to a gene. CDR3 sequence: CSARDRRDYLVTDTQYF. In DNA form, the CDR3 reads TGCAGTGCTAGAGATCGAAGGGACTACCTTGTCACAGATACGCAGTATTTT.

This rearrangement joins TRBV7-2 to TRBJ2-3; 8 bases fit TRBD2. V shed 1 base, J shed 0 bases, and the junction held 0 bases outside the gene matches. Germline V lookup: CDR1 SGHTA, CDR2 FQGNSA. The CDR3 loop spans 15 amino acids. CDR3 nucleotide sequence: TGTGCCAGCAGCTTAGTAGCGGGGAGCACAGATACGCAGTATTTT. Its protein product is CASSLVAGSTDTQYF.

The chain combines TRBV5-5 with TRBJ1-1, with 7 bases fitting TRBD1. The CDR3 runs to 16 residues. V lost 3 bases and J lost 1; bases outside the gene matches: 9. Germline lookup yields CDR1 SGHKS and CDR2 YYEKEE (reference sequence). CDR3 residues: CASSYETGQQNTEAFF. CDR3 DNA sequence: TGTGCCAGCAGCTACGAAACGGGACAGCAGAACACTGAAGCTTTCTTT.

The chain is built from TRBV5-1 and TRBJ2-1; tentative D call: TRBD2 (6 bases). The CDR3 covers 16 residues. V was pared by 4 bases and J by 6 bases, with 20 bases between. CDR1 and CDR2 (germline): SGHRS, YFSETQ. CDR3 residues: CASSRLETSVSNEQFF. The DNA of the CDR3 is TGCGCCAGCAGCCGTTTGGAGACTAGTGTGAGCAATGAGCAGTTCTTC.

The chain has TRBV6-4 and TRBJ2-1, with 11 positions matching TRBD2. Trimming took 6 bases from V and 7 from J; bases not matched to a gene: 8. The CDR3 loop spans 15 amino acids. CDR1 and CDR2 from the germline V gene are MRHNA and SNTAGT. CDR3 region: CASSDSGGAWNEQFF. As DNA, the CDR3 is TGTGCCAGCAGCGATAGCGGGGGGGCTTGGAATGAGCAGTTCTTC.

The table lists this clonotype with a few counts. The chain combines TRBV5-1 with TRBJ2-3, with TRBD1 identical over 7 bases. The J segment lost 0 bases and the V segment lost 1 base, leaving 2 bases of the junction unmatched. CDR1 SGHRS and CDR2 YFSETQ come from the germline V gene. This CDR3 is 15 amino acids long. In DNA, the CDR3 is TGCGCCAGCAGCTTGACAGGGGTTAGCACAGATACGCAGTATTTT. Protein: CASSLTGVSTDTQYF.

In DNA, the CDR3 is TGTGCCAGCAGTTACTCCTACGGGAATTTTGGCACTGAAGCTTTCTTT. Translated, it gives CASSYSYGNFGTEAFF. The rearrangement uses TRBV6-5 and TRBJ1-1; D unclear. CDR1 is MNHEY, CDR2 SVGAGI, per germline. This CDR3 is built from 16 residues. V gave up 0 bases and J gave up 4 bases, with 15 bases separating them.

The chain couples TRBV4-1 to TRBJ1-1; D might be TRBD1 (5 bases). V was pared by 0 bases and J by 1 base, with 12 bases between. The CDR3 consists of 16 residues. Germline loops: CDR1 MGHRA, CDR2 YSYEKL. The CDR3 region has the DNA TGCGCCAGCAGCCAAGACCCCCCGCAGGGGAACACTGAAGCTTTCTTT. Amino acids: CASSQDPPQGNTEAFF.